This T cell receptor (beta chain) was sequenced for a study of PD-1 blockade in mismatch repair-deficient tumors. Turning to the study itself: Enrolled about 2013-2016, patients had progressing, pretreated mismatch repair-deficient cancers of 12 types. Findings and caveats of the study: Tumor-resident clones, often undetectable pretreatment in blood, expanded then contracted after pembrolizumab.

Germline V gives CDR1 SGHDT, CDR2 YYEEEE. This CDR3 region has 15 residues. Trimming shortened V by 3 bases and J by 6 bases, and 18 bases separated the two germline ends. Only one count was recorded for this clone. Its specificity is unknown. Produced via immunoSEQ multiplex PCR; TCRdb's table is partial and in-frame only. Of over 100,000 clones in the sample, about 83% are singletons; the top ten hold 4.7%. The clonotype originates from an adult with mismatch repair-deficient cancer. Here the sequenced sample was peripheral blood, taken more than 58 weeks after starting pembrolizumab. The chain recombines TRBV5-6 with TRBJ1-2, with D unresolved. The CDR3 loop reads CASSSPLWRQHGYTF. DNA for the CDR3: TGTGCCAGCAGCTCACCCTTGTGGCGGCAACATGGCTACACCTTC.